This record covers a single T cell receptor (beta chain). Its target is not known. Trimming stripped 1 base from V and 2 bases from J, with 9 bases between. CDR1 is MGHRA and CDR2 is YSYEKL in the germline V gene. The CDR3 runs 14 residues. This sample was included in a study of pediatric ulcerative colitis. Study overall: Disease was pancolitis in several and left-sided in two, histology-confirmed.

The method was immunoSEQ multiplex PCR; TCRdb's version includes in-frame clones alone and lacks a portion of them. Among tens of thousands of clones, approximately 87% were seen once, and the ten largest hold approximately 3.7%. The study, taken as a whole, reports: Substantially fewer templates came from a couple of patients' blood samples. Ulcerative colitis patients shared more blood-rectal clones than controls. A couple of rectal clonotypes were found only in ulcerative colitis patients, all of them.

The chain joins TRBV4-1 to TRBJ2-7, with no clear D. Sequencing was performed on blood. The TCR was taken from a boy younger than 18 with severe ulcerative colitis. The CDR3 DNA sequence: TGCGCCAGCAGCCAAGTGGGGAACACCTACGAGCAGTACTTC. Its translation: CASSQVGNTYEQYF.